There are many counts of the clone carrying this T cell receptor (beta chain). Antigen unknown. The time point denotes: pre-sensitization, week 0. Treatment here: therapeutic diphenylcyclopropenone sensitization with weekly scalp DPC. Unfractionated whole blood yielded the extracted total RNA. The sample comes from a study of human T cells and chemical hapten exposure. Study results and caveats: Alopecia in all donors means immunity may differ from healthy individuals. Expanded TCRs showed more large CDR3 clusters than pre-sensitization or healthy control sets.

As the library was built, unique molecular identifiers were attached to individual cDNA molecules. Using its own MiXCR run on the RACE reads, TCRdb lists one record per CDR3 protein. The sample includes tens of thousands of distinct CDR3 sequences, about 10% of them seen just once. The V end was cut by 1 base, the J end by 0 bases, with 13 bases between. Germline V lookup: CDR1 SGHAT, CDR2 FQNNGV. The CDR3 has 16 amino acids. The specimen comprised whole blood, sampled in connection with sensitization to the hapten diphenylcyclopropenone (DPC). This receptor was identified in a man aged 30 to 45 with alopecia areata. Some clones in this sample may be carry-over from other donors' samples. The chain combines TRBV11-2 with TRBJ2-7; a weak D match, TRBD1 (6 bases). The CDR3 loop is CASSLVRTALSYEQYF. Written as DNA, the CDR3 is TGTGCCAGCAGCTTAGTAAGGACAGCGCTCTCCTACGAGCAGTACTTC.